A selection of T cell receptor beta chains follows, all from one sample in a study of beta chain features in type 1 diabetes. Sequenced by immunoSEQ multiplex PCR; TCRdb stores in-frame clones only, minus some. The sample shows about 360,000 clones, roughly 12% of them seen only once. Source material: naive CD4+ T cells from blood. The source is a man in his late teens or twenties in good health. The CDR3 runs from the conserved cysteine through the conserved F or W. Each record gives: D gene, J gene, clone size, V gene, CDR3 DNA, CDR3 protein. A D gene is named only where the DNA matches it firmly. The size field is filled for only some rows; it gives once, few, many or a size class.

d_call: TRBD2; j_call: TRBJ2-1; clone_size: -; v_call: TRBV7-9; cdr3_nt: TGTGCCAGCAGCAATAGCGGGAGAGCTTACAATGAGCAGTTCTTC; cdr3_aa: CASSNSGRAYNEQFF
d_call: -; j_call: TRBJ1-3; clone_size: few; v_call: TRBV30; cdr3_nt: TGTGCCTGGAGTACGGGGTTCTCTGGAAACACCATATATTTT; cdr3_aa: CAWSTGFSGNTIYF
d_call: TRBD1; j_call: TRBJ1-1; clone_size: few; v_call: TRBV30; cdr3_nt: TGTGCCTCGACAGGGGGCGGGAACACTGAAGCTTTCTTT; cdr3_aa: CASTGGGNTEAFF
d_call: -; j_call: TRBJ1-5; clone_size: few; v_call: TRBV7-2; cdr3_nt: TGTGCCAGCAGCTTCGGGAGGGAGCCCCAGCATTTT; cdr3_aa: CASSFGREPQHF
d_call: TRBD1; j_call: TRBJ1-1; clone_size: -; v_call: TRBV4-3; cdr3_nt: TGCGCCAGCGGAAGACAGGGGGCAATGACTGAAGCTTTCTTT; cdr3_aa: CASGRQGAMTEAFF
d_call: TRBD2; j_call: TRBJ2-7; clone_size: -; v_call: TRBV14; cdr3_nt: TGTGCCAGCAGCCAAGGTGTTCGAGCGGGAGCCGAGCAGTACTTC; cdr3_aa: CASSQGVRAGAEQYF
d_call: -; j_call: TRBJ2-1; clone_size: few; v_call: TRBV5-1; cdr3_nt: TGCGCCAGCAGCTTAGGGGGTGAGCAGTTCTTC; cdr3_aa: CASSLGGEQFF
d_call: TRBD1; j_call: TRBJ2-7; clone_size: -; v_call: TRBV5-1; cdr3_nt: TGCGCCAGCAGCGTACAGGGGCAGACCTACGAGCAGTACTTC; cdr3_aa: CASSVQGQTYEQYF
d_call: TRBD1; j_call: TRBJ2-5; clone_size: -; v_call: TRBV6-6; cdr3_nt: TGTGCCAGCAGTCGCAGGGGGTCGGAGACCCAGTACTTC; cdr3_aa: CASSRRGSETQYF
d_call: TRBD1; j_call: TRBJ1-1; clone_size: -; v_call: TRBV7-9; cdr3_nt: TGTGCCAGCAGCCCCGGTAAATCCCCTGGGACAGCAAAAGCTTTCTTT; cdr3_aa: CASSPGKSPGTAKAFF
d_call: TRBD1; j_call: TRBJ1-4; clone_size: -; v_call: TRBV7-8; cdr3_nt: TGTGCCAGCAGTTACAGGGGGGGTGCTGAAAAACTGTTTTTT; cdr3_aa: CASSYRGGAEKLFF
d_call: -; j_call: TRBJ1-1; clone_size: -; v_call: TRBV14; cdr3_nt: TGTGCCAGCAGCCTCCAATTGTCTGAAGCTTTCTTT; cdr3_aa: CASSLQLSEAFF
d_call: -; j_call: TRBJ2-5; clone_size: few; v_call: TRBV9; cdr3_nt: TGTGCCAGCAGCGTCCTAGGAGGGGGGACAGCGGTTGAGACCCAGTACTTC; cdr3_aa: CASSVLGGGTAVETQYF
d_call: -; j_call: TRBJ1-1; clone_size: -; v_call: TRBV7-9; cdr3_nt: TGTGCCAGCAGCCCCCGAGGTAGGGGCGGGGGGACTGAAGCTTTCTTT; cdr3_aa: CASSPRGRGGGTEAFF
d_call: -; j_call: TRBJ2-3; clone_size: many; v_call: TRBV7-2; cdr3_nt: TGTGCCAGCAGCTTAGCGACGCGGAGAGGGACGCAGTATTTT; cdr3_aa: CASSLATRRGTQYF
d_call: TRBD2; j_call: TRBJ2-3; clone_size: -; v_call: TRBV5-1; cdr3_nt: TGCGCCAGCAGCTTGGAGGCGGGAGTAGCGGGAATTACGCAGTATTTT; cdr3_aa: CASSLEAGVAGITQYF
d_call: -; j_call: TRBJ1-1; clone_size: -; v_call: TRBV19; cdr3_nt: TGTGCCAGTAGCCGACAGAAAGACACTGAAGCTTTCTTT; cdr3_aa: CASSRQKDTEAFF
d_call: TRBD1; j_call: TRBJ1-2; clone_size: -; v_call: TRBV7-2; cdr3_nt: TGTGCCAGCAGCTCTGGACAGGGCTATGGCTACACCTTC; cdr3_aa: CASSSGQGYGYTF
d_call: TRBD1; j_call: TRBJ1-1; clone_size: -; v_call: TRBV28; cdr3_nt: TGTGCCAGCAGTCCCGACAGGGAGAACACTGAAGCTTTCTTT; cdr3_aa: CASSPDRENTEAFF
d_call: TRBD2; j_call: TRBJ2-7; clone_size: few; v_call: TRBV5-1; cdr3_nt: TGCGCCAGCAGCCGGGGACTAGCGGGAGGTTCCTACGAGCAGTACTTC; cdr3_aa: CASSRGLAGGSYEQYF
d_call: -; j_call: TRBJ1-2; clone_size: few; v_call: TRBV28; cdr3_nt: TGTGCCAGCAGTTTGCTTCGGAGCGGGGGCTACACCTTC; cdr3_aa: CASSLLRSGGYTF
d_call: TRBD1; j_call: TRBJ1-1; clone_size: few; v_call: TRBV28; cdr3_nt: TGTGCCAGCAGGACAGGGGAAATTAACACTGAAGCTTTCTTT; cdr3_aa: CASRTGEINTEAFF
d_call: -; j_call: TRBJ1-1; clone_size: -; v_call: TRBV29-1; cdr3_nt: TGCAGCGTTATACAGTTGAACACTGAAGCTTTCTTT; cdr3_aa: CSVIQLNTEAFF
d_call: TRBD2; j_call: TRBJ2-1; clone_size: -; v_call: TRBV7-3; cdr3_nt: TGTGCCAGCAGCTCTCCCGGGGGGGGTGGTAATGAGCAGTTCTTC; cdr3_aa: CASSSPGGGGNEQFF